The 23 T cell receptor beta chains presented below share a single source sample, sequenced in a study of T cell responses to AZD1222 COVID-19 vaccine. Profiled with immunoSEQ multiplex PCR; TCRdb holds only in-frame clones, not every one. This sample has 100,000 to 150,000 clones, with over 75% found just once. The sample was peripheral blood, taken on day 0 of AZD1222 vaccination. These receptors were taken from an adult in good health.

The chain recombines TRBV30 with TRBJ1-4; D remains unclear. This CDR3 is built from 11 residues. Trimming cost V 2 bases and J 8 bases, with 6 bases left between them. Germline-derived CDR1 and CDR2 are GTSNPN and SVGIG (reference sequence). The CDR3 is CAWSLSEKLFF. CDR3 bases: TGTGCCTGGAGTTTAAGCGAAAAACTGTTTTTT. Using reference TRBV30 and TRBJ1-4 for the parts outside the CDR3, the full variable domain is SQTIHQWPATLVQPVGSPLSLECTVEGTSNPNLYWYRQAAGRGLQLLFYSVGIGQISSEVPQNLSASRPQDRQFILSSKKLLLSDSGFYLCAWSLSEKLFFGSGTQLSVL.

The chain is built from TRBV18 and TRBJ1-3; TRBD1 matches at 9 bases. Germline V gene lookup returns CDR1 KGHSH and CDR2 LQKENI. J lost 0 bases, V lost 2 bases, and 5 bases had no gene match. CDR3 length: 17 amino acids. CDR3 sequence: CASSPVGQGTSGNTIYF. For the CDR3, the DNA is TGTGCCAGCTCACCAGTGGGACAGGGAACCTCTGGAAACACCATATATTTT.

The J gene is TRBJ1-2, the V gene TRBV2; D is uncertain. Germline CDR1 SNHLY, CDR2 FYNNEI. V was pared by 8 bases and J by 3 bases, with 10 bases between. CDR3 length: 12 residues. This chain's CDR3 is CASLITDYGYTF. CDR3 in DNA: TGTGCCAGCCTAATTACGGACTATGGCTACACCTTC.

V is TRBV3-1 (or the pseudogene TRBV3-2) and J is TRBJ2-2; no clear D gene. V was pared by 7 bases and J by 0 bases, with 21 bases between. Germline lookup yields CDR1 LGHDT and CDR2 YNNKEL (reference sequence). This CDR3 is 18 amino acids long. The CDR3 DNA is TGTGCCAGCACCCTCAACATCGGTCCCACGCCGAACACCGGGGAGCTGTTTTTT. Amino acid sequence: CASTLNIGPTPNTGELFF.

The chain is built from TRBV7-6 and TRBJ2-5; D assignment may be TRBD1 or TRBD2 (5 bases each). Trimming took 10 bases from V and 1 from J, leaving 22 bases between them. The CDR3 contains 16 residues. Per the germline V gene, CDR1 is SGHVS and CDR2 is FNYEAQ. CDR3 protein: CATTTQARGPQETQYF. DNA for the CDR3: TGTGCCACTACTACTCAGGCTAGGGGACCCCAAGAGACCCAGTACTTC.

The chain is built from TRBV4-3 and TRBJ2-7; D is perhaps TRBD2 (6 bases). V gave up 0 bases and J gave up 0 bases, with 9 bases separating them. The CDR3 is made up of 15 amino acids. Germline CDR1 LGHNA, CDR2 YSLEER. CDR3 amino acids: CASSQELGGSYEQYF. CDR3 coding DNA: TGCGCCAGCAGCCAAGAACTGGGGGGCTCCTACGAGCAGTACTTC.

J is TRBJ1-1 and V is TRBV7-9, with 7 bases matching TRBD1. This CDR3 spans 12 amino acids. V lost 3 bases and J lost 7; bases outside the gene matches: 2. Germline assignment: CDR1 SEHNR and CDR2 FQNEAQ (reference sequence). CDR3 in amino acids: CASSLGTVEAFF. The CDR3 DNA reads TGTGCCAGCAGCTTGGGGACAGTTGAAGCTTTCTTT.

V gene TRBV7-8 combines with J gene TRBJ2-3; 10 bases align to TRBD2. The V gene's germline CDR1 is SGHVS and CDR2 FQNEAQ. The CDR3 has 16 amino acids. V shed 2 bases, J shed 2 bases, and the junction held 4 bases outside the gene matches. This CDR3 is CASSLRLAGVTDTQYF. In nucleotides, the CDR3 is TGTGCCAGCAGCTTAAGGCTAGCGGGGGTCACAGATACGCAGTATTTT.

This clone was counted once. The V and J genes are TRBV27 and TRBJ1-2; the match to TRBD1 covers 10 bases. Germline loops: CDR1 MNHEY, CDR2 SMNVEV (reference sequence). With V trimmed by 2 bases and J by 7 bases, 7 bases remained unmatched. This CDR3 is built from 15 residues. In DNA form, the CDR3 reads TGTGCCAGCAGTTTAGGGACAGGGGTCGGTGGTGGCTACACCTTC. Its protein is CASSLGTGVGGGYTF.

V and J are TRBV4-1 and TRBJ2-7; TRBD2 is a possible D gene (6 bases). Germline V gives CDR1 MGHRA, CDR2 YSYEKL. The CDR3 totals 14 residues. The V end was cut by 3 bases, the J end by 7 bases, with 16 bases between. In DNA, the CDR3 is TGCGCCAGCAGCCATGCCGGGACCCGGGGGGAGCAGTACTTC. Amino acids: CASSHAGTRGEQYF.

This sequence joins TRBV5-1 and TRBJ2-1, with D unresolved. V gave up 0 bases and J gave up 6 bases, with 7 bases separating them. Germline CDR1 and CDR2: SGHRS and YFSETQ. This CDR3 contains 13 residues. The chain's CDR3 is CASSLVKINEQFF. In DNA form, the CDR3 reads TGCGCCAGCAGCTTGGTTAAGATCAATGAGCAGTTCTTC.

The chain is built from TRBV6-1 and TRBJ2-1; D may match TRBD1 or TRBD2 (5 bases each). CDR3 length: 15 amino acids. V was trimmed by 1 base and J by 0 bases, leaving 7 bases between them. CDR1 and CDR2 (germline): MNHNS, SASEGT. CDR3 sequence: CASSEVGGSYNEQFF. The DNA for the CDR3 is TGTGCCAGCAGTGAAGTTGGGGGCTCCTACAATGAGCAGTTCTTC.

The V gene is TRBV7-6, the J gene TRBJ1-4, with 10 bases matching TRBD1. The V gene's germline CDR1 is SGHVS and CDR2 FNYEAQ. V lost 1 base to trimming and J lost 6 bases; unmatched junction nucleotides: 5. This CDR3 has 16 amino acids. As DNA, the CDR3 is TGTGCCAGCAGCTTAGGGGACAGGGGAACGGATGAAAAACTGTTTTTT. Protein: CASSLGDRGTDEKLFF.

This chain joins TRBV7-9 and TRBJ2-5; weak D call: TRBD2 (6 bases). The V end lost 4 bases, the J end lost 1 base, and 16 bases lay between the germline ends. The CDR3 consists of 16 residues. Germline loops: CDR1 SEHNR, CDR2 FQNEAQ (reference sequence). CDR3 protein: CASSSSGGDVQETQYF. The DNA of the CDR3 is TGTGCCAGCAGCTCGAGTGGCGGGGACGTCCAAGAGACCCAGTACTTC.

The CDR3 reads CASSRDRGSYEQYF. Written as DNA, the CDR3 is TGTGCCAGCAGTCGCGACAGGGGCTCCTACGAGCAGTACTTC. The V call is TRBV27, the J call TRBJ2-7; TRBD1 agrees at 8 bases. CDR3 length: 14 residues. V shed 5 bases, J shed 0 bases, and the junction held 3 bases outside the gene matches. Germline CDR1 and CDR2: MNHEY and SMNVEV (reference sequence).

This clone has a handful of counts. The chain combines TRBV25-1 with TRBJ2-7; D remains unclear. Germline V gives CDR1 MGHDK, CDR2 SYGVNS. V lost 4 bases and J 3 bases, leaving 4 bases between the germline ends. The CDR3 sequence is 11 residues long. This CDR3 is CASSVSYEQYF. The CDR3 nucleotides read TGTGCCAGCAGTGTAAGCTACGAGCAGTACTTC.

This clone has a handful of counts. This rearrangement joins TRBV13 to TRBJ1-1, with 7 bases lining up with TRBD1. Trimming took 6 bases from V and 5 from J; bases not matched to a gene: 9. Germline lookup yields CDR1 PRHDT and CDR2 FYEKMQ (reference sequence). The CDR3 extends over 14 amino acids. The CDR3 nucleotides are TGTGCCAGCAGAATGTACAGGGGAGGAACTGAAGCTTTCTTT. Translating it yields CASRMYRGGTEAFF.

The chain combines TRBV7-2 with TRBJ1-5; D not resolved. The CDR3 covers 15 residues. The V gene's germline CDR1 is SGHTA and CDR2 FQGNSA. V lost 0 bases, J lost 3 bases, and 9 bases lay in between. The CDR3, as DNA: TGTGCCAGCAGCTTAGCGCACACCCTCAATCAGCCCCAGCATTTT. Amino acids: CASSLAHTLNQPQHF.

The rearrangement joins TRBV5-4 to TRBJ1-4, with 8 bases identical to TRBD1. This CDR3 contains 19 residues. The J segment lost 7 bases and the V segment lost 0 bases, leaving 17 bases of the junction unmatched. Looked up from germline, CDR1 is SGHNT and CDR2 is YYREEE (reference sequence). The CDR3 region has the DNA TGTGCCAGCAGCTTGGCCGGGGGTCCCCAAACAGGGGGTTGTGAAAAACTGTTTTTT. Residues: CASSLAGGPQTGGCEKLFF.

V and J are TRBV6-6 and TRBJ1-3; D is unclear. V lost 4 bases and J lost 7, with 5 bases in between. Germline CDR1 MNHNY, CDR2 SVGAGI (reference sequence). This CDR3 comprises 11 residues. CDR3 loop: CASSWSNTIYF. CDR3 DNA: TGTGCCAGCAGTTGGTCGAACACCATATATTTT.

The rearrangement joins TRBV7-9 to TRBJ1-1; a possible D gene is TRBD1 (5 bases). V dropped 8 bases and J dropped 1 base, with 5 bases sitting between them. This CDR3 spans 11 amino acids. In germline, CDR1 is SEHNR, CDR2 FQNEAQ (reference sequence). CDR3 DNA sequence: TGTGCCAGCGGACAGAACACTGAAGCTTTCTTT. Translating gives CASGQNTEAFF.

In this sample, this clone turned up once. Other DNA sequences in the sample encode the same CDR3. The chain employs TRBV3-1 (or the pseudogene TRBV3-2) and TRBJ2-7; D ambiguous. V dropped 3 bases and J dropped 4 bases, with 4 bases sitting between them. The CDR3 has 11 amino acids. The germline V gene encodes CDR1 LGHDT and CDR2 YNNKEL (reference sequence). The CDR3 protein is CASSQGYEQYF. The CDR3 region has the DNA TGTGCCAGCAGCCAGGGGTACGAGCAGTACTTC.

With respect to this clone: It is unclear where the CDR3 begins or ends on the DNA, so no DNA is shown, and the CDR3 is as TCRdb lists it. The V gene is TRBV14, the J gene TRBJ1-2. Germline CDR1 SGHDN, CDR2 FVKESK. The CDR3 comprises 14 residues, both ends counted. The CDR3 protein is CASSPAALNYGYTF.